The rows below give T cell receptor beta chains drawn from one sample of a study of blood T cell repertoires in COVID-19. Sequencing used immunoSEQ multiplex PCR; TCRdb keeps in-frame clones, though not all of them. Here the sample spans 95,000 to 150,000 clones, about 74% being singletons. Sequenced sample: peripheral blood. The receptors originated from a man between 60 and 70 years old with acute or convalescent COVID-19. CDR3s leave out the opening cysteine and the closing phenylalanine or tryptophan. The D gene is left open where the match is weak.

NA	TRBV6-1	TRBJ1-2	ASSDRGWVYGYT
TRBD2	TRBV5-1	TRBJ2-1	ASSFMPSGGYNEQF
NA	TRBV6-5	TRBJ2-5	ASSYRGWETQY
NA	TRBV9	TRBJ2-1	ASSVEDSGRSYNEQF
NA	TRBV5-1	TRBJ1-2	ASSAGPVYGYT
NA	TRBV5-6	TRBJ2-5	ASSTGSQETQY
NA	TRBV21-1	TRBJ2-1	ASIRDQKRGNPKSSYNEQF
NA	TRBV20-1	TRBJ2-1	SASGQGSNFNEQF
TRBD2	TRBV18	TRBJ2-3	ASSPGTSGRAVPDTQY
NA	TRBV12-3/TRBV12-4	TRBJ1-4	ASSLGGIKLF
NA	TRBV20-1	TRBJ1-2	SASAGGGGGYT
TRBD1	TRBV7-2	TRBJ2-7	ASSYTGTVYEQY
TRBD2	TRBV4-2	TRBJ2-7	ASSLAGPDEQY
TRBD1	TRBV14	TRBJ1-2	ASSRDREIYGYT
NA	TRBV24-1	TRBJ1-2	ATSDRANYGYT
TRBD2	TRBV11-2	TRBJ2-7	ASSVGLAYEQY
TRBD1	TRBV11-2	TRBJ2-7	ASSSGQGHEQY
NA	TRBV30	TRBJ2-7	AWSDYSSSEQY
TRBD1	TRBV2	TRBJ1-1	ASGGQMNTEAF
NA	TRBV2	TRBJ1-2	ASTAGWANYGYT
NA	TRBV11-3	TRBJ2-2	ASSRLQGNTGELF
NA	TRBV24-1	TRBJ1-2	ATSDPHGVNYGYT
NA	TRBV24-1	TRBJ1-1	ATSGVGGNTEAF
NA	TRBV5-8	TRBJ2-7	ASSPEEGSFPYEQY
NA	TRBV27	TRBJ2-5	ASSFPTFLTEVLETQY
TRBD2	TRBV6-6	TRBJ2-3	ASRPRSGREADTQY
TRBD1	TRBV5-8	TRBJ1-2	ASSLAETGLYGYT
NA	TRBV15	TRBJ1-2	ATRGPWHYGYT
NA	TRBV3-1/TRBV3-2	TRBJ1-5	ASSQLQAGQPQH
NA	TRBV10-1	TRBJ2-7	ASRGTGSHEQY
NA	TRBV19	TRBJ1-2	ASSLNYGYT
TRBD1	TRBV29-1	TRBJ2-7	SVGQTYEQY
TRBD1	TRBV12-3/TRBV12-4	TRBJ1-1	ASSPDRGLRAF
NA	TRBV25-1	TRBJ1-1	ASRMDTGNTEAF
NA	TRBV29-1	TRBJ1-4	SIRTDEKLF
NA	TRBV24-1	TRBJ2-2	ATSDHDRTGELF
TRBD1	TRBV10-3	TRBJ1-1	AISGQGAQEAEAF
TRBD1	TRBV14	TRBJ1-2	ASSPRTGILRGGYT
NA	TRBV2	TRBJ2-1	ASSPQVEIYNEQF
NA	TRBV30	TRBJ2-1	AWIGYNEQF
NA	TRBV5-1	TRBJ2-3	ASSLRLGQGNTAADTQY
NA	TRBV11-2	TRBJ2-1	ASSRLESSYNEQF
TRBD1	TRBV14	TRBJ1-5	ASSPTRDRNSNQPQH
NA	TRBV12-3/TRBV12-4	TRBJ2-7	ASSLARAKQY
NA	TRBV18	TRBJ2-4	ASSPWGRGAKNIQY
TRBD2	TRBV9	TRBJ2-1	ASSVLVGGATNEQF
TRBD2	TRBV6-4	TRBJ2-1	ASAGGDNEQF
TRBD1	TRBV10-3	TRBJ1-6	AIKEDRGGSPLH
NA	TRBV7-9	TRBJ1-1	ASSSHGGDGEAF
TRBD2	TRBV5-6	TRBJ2-1	ASSLARTSGVLNEQF
NA	TRBV19	TRBJ1-5	ASSTPSTGQPQH
NA	TRBV27	TRBJ2-5	ASSNPQARETQY
NA	TRBV4-1	TRBJ2-7	ASSQDSFIRARIPYEQY
TRBD1	TRBV29-1	TRBJ2-7	SVDGQGYEQY
TRBD1	TRBV2	TRBJ1-1	ASSVFPGQGEAF